The clone carrying this TCR beta chain came up once. The data were taken from a study of CD8+CD57+ T cells in acquired aplastic anemia. Genomic DNA, the template, was used for profiling of the TCR beta VDJ and CDR3. TCRdb recomputed calls from the reads with MiXCR, one row per CDR3 protein. The data contain roughly 260,000 distinct CDR3 sequences, approximately 45% of them singletons. CDR1 and CDR2 (germline): SGHRS, YFSETQ. The CDR3 sequence is 16 residues long. Flow cytometry had shown expanded CD8+CD57+ cells in the patients chosen for sequencing. All patients were therapy-naive when blood was sampled.

Sequenced sample: sorted CD4+, CD8+, or CD8+CD57+ T cells (not recorded which) from PBMCs. This chain links TRBV5-1 with TRBJ2-7; 10 bases align to TRBD2. The J call may be faulty, since TRBJ2-1 better matches the DNA end. The clonotype was recovered from a human donor with aplastic anemia. In nucleotides, the CDR3 is TGCGCCAGCAGCCCGGCCGGGACTAGCGTGTCCAATGAGCAGTTCTTC. It codes for CASSPAGTSVSNEQFF.